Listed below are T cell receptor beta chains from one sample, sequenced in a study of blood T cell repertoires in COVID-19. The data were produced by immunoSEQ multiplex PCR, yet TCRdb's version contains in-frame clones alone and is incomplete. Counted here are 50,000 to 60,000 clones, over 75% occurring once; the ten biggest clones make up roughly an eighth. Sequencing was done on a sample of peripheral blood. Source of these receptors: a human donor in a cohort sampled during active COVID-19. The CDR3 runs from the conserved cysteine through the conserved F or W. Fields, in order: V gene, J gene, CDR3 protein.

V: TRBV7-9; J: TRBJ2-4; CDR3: CASSLRGNIQYF
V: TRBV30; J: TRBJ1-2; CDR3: CAWFGEKVHGYTF
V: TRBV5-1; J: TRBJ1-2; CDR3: CASSAEGGNYGYTF
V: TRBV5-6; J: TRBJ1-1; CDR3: CASSRVGGLVETEAFF
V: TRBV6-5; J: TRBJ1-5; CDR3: CASRGGGAGNQPQHF
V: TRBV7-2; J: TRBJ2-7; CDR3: CASSQNRGIYEQYF
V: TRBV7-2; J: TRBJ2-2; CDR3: CASNPSGSSGELFF
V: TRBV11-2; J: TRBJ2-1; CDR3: CASSGMAGGHNEQFF
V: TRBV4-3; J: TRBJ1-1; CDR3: CASSQGRQGWGNTEAFF
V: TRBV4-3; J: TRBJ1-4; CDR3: CASSPMFRRDEKLFF
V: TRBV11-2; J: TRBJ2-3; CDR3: CASSLALAGGTDTQYF
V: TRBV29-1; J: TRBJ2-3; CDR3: CSVETSGTTTQYF
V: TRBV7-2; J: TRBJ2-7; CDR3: CASSPHSEQYF
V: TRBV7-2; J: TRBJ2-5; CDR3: CASSLKGEETQYF
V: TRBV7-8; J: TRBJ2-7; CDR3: CASSPGVAPYEQYF
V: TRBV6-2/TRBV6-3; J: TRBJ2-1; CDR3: CASTPRVAVGGDEQFF
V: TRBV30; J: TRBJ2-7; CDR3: CAWSVRSSGATGQYF
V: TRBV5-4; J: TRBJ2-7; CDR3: CASSLTSGTSHEQYF
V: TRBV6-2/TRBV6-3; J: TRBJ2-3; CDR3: CASSRDSLDTQYF
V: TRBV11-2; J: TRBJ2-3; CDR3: CASILRDQSGGTQYF
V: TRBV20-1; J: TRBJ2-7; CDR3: CSASLRSGTNEQYF
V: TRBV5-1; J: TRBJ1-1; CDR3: CASSWTGVTEAFF
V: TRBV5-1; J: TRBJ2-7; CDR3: CASSLGPGLAAYEQYF
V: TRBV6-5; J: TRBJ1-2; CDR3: CASRKTGGGGYGYTF
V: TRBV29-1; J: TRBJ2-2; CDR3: CSVGWGDTGELFF
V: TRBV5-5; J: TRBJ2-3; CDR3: CASSQGQGADTQYF
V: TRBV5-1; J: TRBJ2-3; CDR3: CASSLAGITDTQYF
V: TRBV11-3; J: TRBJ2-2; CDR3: CASSQGSGELFF
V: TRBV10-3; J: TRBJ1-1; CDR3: CAILGEGSTEAFF
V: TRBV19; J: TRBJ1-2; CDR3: CASSIRVRDYGYTF
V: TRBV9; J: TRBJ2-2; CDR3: CASSVVRDSGTGELFF
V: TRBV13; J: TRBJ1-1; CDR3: CASSRRGGLNTEAFF
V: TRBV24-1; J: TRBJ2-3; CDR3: CATSDFGRGATDTQYF
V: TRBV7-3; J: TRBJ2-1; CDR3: CASSLGTNSYNEQFF
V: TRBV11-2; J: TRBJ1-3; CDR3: CASSLLLDGSGNTIYF
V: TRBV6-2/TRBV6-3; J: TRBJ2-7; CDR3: CASSSTSGKGSPYEQYF
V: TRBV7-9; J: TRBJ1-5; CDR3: CASSFQGGSGNQPQHF
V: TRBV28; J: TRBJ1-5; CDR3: CASSLGAVDQPQHF
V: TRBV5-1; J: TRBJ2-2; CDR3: CASSGRGAGGAGELFF
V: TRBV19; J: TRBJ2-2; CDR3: CASSDPGGPGFTGELFF
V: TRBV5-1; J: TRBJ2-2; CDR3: CASRTGLETGELFF
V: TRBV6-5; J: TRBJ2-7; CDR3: CASTTSGRYEQYF
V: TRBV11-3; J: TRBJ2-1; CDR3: CASSARPTSGKYNEQFF
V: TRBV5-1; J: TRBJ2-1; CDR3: CASRDQQGASGNEQFF
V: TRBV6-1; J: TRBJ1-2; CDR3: CASSEGTAESYGYTF
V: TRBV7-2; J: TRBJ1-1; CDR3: CASSLAGVTEAFF
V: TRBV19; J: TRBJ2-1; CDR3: CASRTQAGSSYNEQFF
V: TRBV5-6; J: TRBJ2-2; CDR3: CASSPTSGYTGELFF
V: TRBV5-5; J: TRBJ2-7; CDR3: CASSLWRGRNEQYF
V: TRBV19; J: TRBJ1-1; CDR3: CASSSQGNTEAFF
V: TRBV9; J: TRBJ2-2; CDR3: CASSVSRDRTGELFF
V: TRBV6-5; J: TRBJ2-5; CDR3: CASSYGQDQETQYF